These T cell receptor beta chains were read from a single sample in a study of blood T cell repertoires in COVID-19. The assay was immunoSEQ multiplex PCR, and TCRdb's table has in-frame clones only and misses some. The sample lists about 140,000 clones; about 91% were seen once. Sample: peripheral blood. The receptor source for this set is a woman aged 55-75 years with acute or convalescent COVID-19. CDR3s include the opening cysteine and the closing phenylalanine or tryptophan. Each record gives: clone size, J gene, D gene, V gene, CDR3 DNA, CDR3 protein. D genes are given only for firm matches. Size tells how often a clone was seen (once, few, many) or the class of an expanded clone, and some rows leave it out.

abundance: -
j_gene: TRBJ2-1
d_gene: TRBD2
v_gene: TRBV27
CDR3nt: TGTGCCAGCGGAGACGGACTAGCGGGGGGACGAAAGCAGTTCTTC
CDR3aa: CASGDGLAGGRKQFF

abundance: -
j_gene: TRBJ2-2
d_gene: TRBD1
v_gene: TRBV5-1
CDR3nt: TGCGCCAGCAGCGGGCGGGGACAGGGGCCCGGGGAGCTGTTTTTT
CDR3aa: CASSGRGQGPGELFF

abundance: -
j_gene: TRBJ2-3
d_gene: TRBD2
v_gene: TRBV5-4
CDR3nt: TGTGCCAGCAGCTTGGGACTAGCGGAAGAGGGGACAGATACGCAGTATTTT
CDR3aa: CASSLGLAEEGTDTQYF

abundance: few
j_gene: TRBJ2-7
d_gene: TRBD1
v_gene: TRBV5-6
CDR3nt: TGTGCCAGCAGCCCTGACAGGGGGTCCGAGCAGTACTTC
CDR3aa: CASSPDRGSEQYF

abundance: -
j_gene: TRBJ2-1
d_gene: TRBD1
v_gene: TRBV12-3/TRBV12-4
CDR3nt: TGTGCCAGCAGTCTCAGGGGGAATGAGCAGTTCTTC
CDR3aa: CASSLRGNEQFF

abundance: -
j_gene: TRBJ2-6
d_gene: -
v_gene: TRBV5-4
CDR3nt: TGTGCCAGCAGCACCGGAGTCGCCTCTGGGGCCAACGTCCTGACTTTC
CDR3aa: CASSTGVASGANVLTF

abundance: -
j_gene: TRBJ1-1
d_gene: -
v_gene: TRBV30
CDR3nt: TGTGCCTGGAGCCCCGGCCGGATGGGGGGAACTGAAGCTTTCTTT
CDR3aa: CAWSPGRMGGTEAFF

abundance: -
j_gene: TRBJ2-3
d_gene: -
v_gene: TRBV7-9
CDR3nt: TGTGCCAGCGGGGGCGGCACAGATACGCAGTATTTT
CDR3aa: CASGGGTDTQYF

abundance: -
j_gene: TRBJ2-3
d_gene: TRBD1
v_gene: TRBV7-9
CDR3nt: TGTGCCAGCAGCTGGACAGGGGGCTCGATGGCAGATACGCAGTATTTT
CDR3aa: CASSWTGGSMADTQYF

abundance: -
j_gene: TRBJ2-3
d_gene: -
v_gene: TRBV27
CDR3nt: TGTGCCAGCAGGGCCGAATCAGATACGCAGTATTTT
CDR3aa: CASRAESDTQYF

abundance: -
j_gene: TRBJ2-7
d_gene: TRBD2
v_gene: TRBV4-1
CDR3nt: TGCGCCAGCAGCCAAGAAGGGACTAGCGGGGGTCGAACCTACGAGCAGTACTTC
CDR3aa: CASSQEGTSGGRTYEQYF

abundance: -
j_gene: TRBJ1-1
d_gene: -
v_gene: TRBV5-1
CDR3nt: TGCGCCAGCAGGCGTGACAGTATGAACACTGAAGCTTTCTTT
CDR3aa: CASRRDSMNTEAFF

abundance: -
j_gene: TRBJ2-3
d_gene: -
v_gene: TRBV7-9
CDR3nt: TGTGCCAGCAGCTTAGGGGGACTTGCAGATACGCAGTATTTT
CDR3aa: CASSLGGLADTQYF

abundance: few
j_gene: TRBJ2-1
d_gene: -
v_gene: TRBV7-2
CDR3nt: TGTGCCAGCAGCTTTATCGTTAATGAGCAGTTCTTC
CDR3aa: CASSFIVNEQFF

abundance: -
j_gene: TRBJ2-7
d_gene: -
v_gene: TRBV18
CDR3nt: TGTGCCAGCTCACCAGGACACGGGGGAGCCTACGAGCAGTACTTC
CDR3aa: CASSPGHGGAYEQYF

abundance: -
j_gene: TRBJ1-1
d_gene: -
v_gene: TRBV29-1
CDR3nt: TGCAGCGTTAAGCCGGCGGGACTAAACACTGAAGCTTTCTTT
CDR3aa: CSVKPAGLNTEAFF

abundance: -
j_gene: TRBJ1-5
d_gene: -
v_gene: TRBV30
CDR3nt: TGTGCCTGGGGACAGTCGAATCAGCCCCAGCATTTT
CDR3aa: CAWGQSNQPQHF

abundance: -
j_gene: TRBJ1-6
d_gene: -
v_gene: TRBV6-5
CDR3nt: TGTGCCAGCAGTTACTTATCTTCCGGGAGGACTAGTCTCCTCCACTTT
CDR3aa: CASSYLSSGRTSLLHF

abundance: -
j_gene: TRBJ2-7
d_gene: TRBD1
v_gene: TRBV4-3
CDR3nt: TGCGCCAGCAGCCAAGATAGGGGACAGGGGATCTACGAGCAGTACTTC
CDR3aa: CASSQDRGQGIYEQYF

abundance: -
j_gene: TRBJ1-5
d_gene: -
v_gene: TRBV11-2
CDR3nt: TGTGCCAGCAGCTCCATTAGCAATCAGCCCCAGCATTTT
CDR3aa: CASSSISNQPQHF

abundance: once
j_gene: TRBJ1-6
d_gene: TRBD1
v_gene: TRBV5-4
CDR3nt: TGTGCCAGCAGACAGACAGGGACGAGCTCCTATAATTCACCCCTCCACTTT
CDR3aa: CASRQTGTSSYNSPLHF

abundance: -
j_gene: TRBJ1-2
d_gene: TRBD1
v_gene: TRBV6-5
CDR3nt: TGTGCCAGCACTAGACAGGGCCATGAAGGCTACACCTTC
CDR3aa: CASTRQGHEGYTF

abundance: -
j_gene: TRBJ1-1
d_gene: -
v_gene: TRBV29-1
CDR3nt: TGCAGCGTTGAAGAGAGCACGGGGACTGAAGCTTTCTTT
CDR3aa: CSVEESTGTEAFF

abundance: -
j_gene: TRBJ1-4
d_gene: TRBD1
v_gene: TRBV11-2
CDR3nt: TGTGCCAGCAGCTCAGGGACAGGGCTTGAAAAACTGTTTTTT
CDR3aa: CASSSGTGLEKLFF

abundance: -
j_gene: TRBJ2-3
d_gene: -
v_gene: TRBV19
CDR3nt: TGTGCCAGTAGTCCGACCAGGGGTGATACGCAGTATTTT
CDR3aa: CASSPTRGDTQYF

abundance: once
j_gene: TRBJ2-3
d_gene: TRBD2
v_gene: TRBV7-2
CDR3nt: TGTGCCAGCAGCTGGAGGACTAGCTCAACCACAGATACGCAGTATTTT
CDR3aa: CASSWRTSSTTDTQYF

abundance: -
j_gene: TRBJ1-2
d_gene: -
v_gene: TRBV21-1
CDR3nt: TGTGCCAGCAGCGACAGGGTCGGGGGCTACACCTTC
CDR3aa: CASSDRVGGYTF

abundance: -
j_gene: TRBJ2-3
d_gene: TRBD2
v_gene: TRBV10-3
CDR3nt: TGTGCCATCAGTGAACGGTCTAGCGGGGGGGTTGATACGCAGTATTTT
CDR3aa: CAISERSSGGVDTQYF

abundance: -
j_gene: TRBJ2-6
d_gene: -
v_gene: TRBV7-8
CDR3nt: TGTGCCAGCAGACCTGGGACATCTAGCTCTGGGGCCAACGTCCTGACTTTC
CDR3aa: CASRPGTSSSGANVLTF

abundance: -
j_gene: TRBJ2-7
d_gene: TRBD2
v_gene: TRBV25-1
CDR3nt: TGTGCCAGCAGTGAAGTCTTTTATGAGCGGGGGCTCTCCTACGAGCAGTACTTC
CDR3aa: CASSEVFYERGLSYEQYF

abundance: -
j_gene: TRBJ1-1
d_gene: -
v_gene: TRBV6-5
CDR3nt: TGTGCCAGCAGTTACGGCAGGGGCCTTAAAAATGAAGCTTTCTTT
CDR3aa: CASSYGRGLKNEAFF

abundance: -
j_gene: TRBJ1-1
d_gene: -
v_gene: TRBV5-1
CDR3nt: TGCGCCAGCAGCTTGGAGGGTCCGGACAGATTTGATGCTTTCTTT
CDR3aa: CASSLEGPDRFDAFF

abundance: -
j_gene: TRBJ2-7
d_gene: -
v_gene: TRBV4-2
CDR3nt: TGTGCCAGCAGCCAAGACCCCCTCAAGCGACCTGGGGCCGAGCAGTACTTC
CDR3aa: CASSQDPLKRPGAEQYF

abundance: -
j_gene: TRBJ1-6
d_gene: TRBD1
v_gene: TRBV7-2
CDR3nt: TGTGCCAGCAGCGCGACCGGGACAGGGGGACTAAGTTCACCCCTCCACTTT
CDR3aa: CASSATGTGGLSSPLHF

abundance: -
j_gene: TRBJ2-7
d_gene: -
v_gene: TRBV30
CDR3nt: TGTGCCTGGAGTCGCGGAGGGGTGGGTCGCTACGAGCAGTACTTC
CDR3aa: CAWSRGGVGRYEQYF

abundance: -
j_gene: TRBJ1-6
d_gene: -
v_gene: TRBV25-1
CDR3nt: TGTGCCAGCAGTGAATATGGGCTTACCCTCCACTTT
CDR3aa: CASSEYGLTLHF

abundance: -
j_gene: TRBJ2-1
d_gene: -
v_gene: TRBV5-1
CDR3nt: TGCGCCAGCAGCTTGAAGAGATGGGGGGCGCAGGGGGGCAATGAGCAGTTCTTC
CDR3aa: CASSLKRWGAQGGNEQFF

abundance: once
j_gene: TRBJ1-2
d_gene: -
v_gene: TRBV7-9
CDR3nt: TGTGCCAGCAGCTTATTCCCCCAGGGCGAATATGGCTACACCTTC
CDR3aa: CASSLFPQGEYGYTF

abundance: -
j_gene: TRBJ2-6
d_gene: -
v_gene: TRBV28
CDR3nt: TGTGCCAGCAGTTCTGGCAGGGCCCCCTCTGGGGCCAACGTCCTGACTTTC
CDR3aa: CASSSGRAPSGANVLTF

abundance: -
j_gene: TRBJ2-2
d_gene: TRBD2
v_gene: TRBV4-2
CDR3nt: TGTGCCAGCAGCCAAGATTTCGGCGGGGGGAACACCGGGGAGCTGTTTTTT
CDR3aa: CASSQDFGGGNTGELFF

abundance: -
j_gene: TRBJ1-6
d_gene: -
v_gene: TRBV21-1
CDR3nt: TGTGCCAGCAGCAAAGGGAGCTGCGGTGGTAATTCACCCCTCCACTTT
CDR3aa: CASSKGSCGGNSPLHF

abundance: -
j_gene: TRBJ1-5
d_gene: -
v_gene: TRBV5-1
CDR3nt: TGCGCCAGCAGCCCGCTCGGGGATAGCAATCAGCCCCAGCATTTT
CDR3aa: CASSPLGDSNQPQHF

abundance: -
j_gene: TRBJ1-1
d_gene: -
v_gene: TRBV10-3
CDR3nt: TGTGCCATCAGTCAAATAGGGGCAGACACTGAAGCTTTCTTT
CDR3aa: CAISQIGADTEAFF

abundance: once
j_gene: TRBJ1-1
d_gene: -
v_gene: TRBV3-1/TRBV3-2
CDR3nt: TGTGCCAGCAGCCAAGCTATGGGGGGTTTCACTGAAGCTTTCTTT
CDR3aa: CASSQAMGGFTEAFF

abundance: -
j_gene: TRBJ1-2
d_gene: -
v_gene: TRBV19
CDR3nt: TGTGCCAGTAGTATGAGGCAAGACTATGGCTACACCTTC
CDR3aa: CASSMRQDYGYTF

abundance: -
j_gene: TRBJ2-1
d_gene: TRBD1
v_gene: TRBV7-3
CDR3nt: TGTGCCAGCAGAGTTACAGGGGGCTCTTACAATGAGCAGTTCTTC
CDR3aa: CASRVTGGSYNEQFF

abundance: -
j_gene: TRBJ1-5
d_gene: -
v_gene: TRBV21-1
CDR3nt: TGTGCCAGCAGCAAAGGGGTACAGGTCTGCAAGGTCGGCAATCAGCCCCAGCATTTT
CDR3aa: CASSKGVQVCKVGNQPQHF

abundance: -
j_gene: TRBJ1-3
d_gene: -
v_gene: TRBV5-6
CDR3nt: TGTGCCAGCAGCACAATGACAGGCGGAAACACCATATATTTT
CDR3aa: CASSTMTGGNTIYF

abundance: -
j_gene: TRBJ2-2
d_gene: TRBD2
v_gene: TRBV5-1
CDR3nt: TGCGCCAGCAGCATGGGACTAGCTGAACCCCCCGGGGAGCTGTTTTTT
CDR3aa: CASSMGLAEPPGELFF

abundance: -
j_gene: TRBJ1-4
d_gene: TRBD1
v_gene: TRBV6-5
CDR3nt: TGTGCCAGCAGTCGAGGGACAGCTAATGAAAAACTGTTTTTT
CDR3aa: CASSRGTANEKLFF

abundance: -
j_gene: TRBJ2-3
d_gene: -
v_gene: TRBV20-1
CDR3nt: TGCAGTGCTAGGCGAGCAGATACGCAGTATTTT
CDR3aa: CSARRADTQYF

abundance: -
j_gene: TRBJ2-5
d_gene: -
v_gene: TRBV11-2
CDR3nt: TGTGCCAGCAGCCGAAACTCCCGAGAGACCCAGTACTTC
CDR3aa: CASSRNSRETQYF

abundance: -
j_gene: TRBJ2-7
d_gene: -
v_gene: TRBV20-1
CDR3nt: TGCAGTGCCTATTTTAATTTCGGGCAGTACTTC
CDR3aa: CSAYFNFGQYF

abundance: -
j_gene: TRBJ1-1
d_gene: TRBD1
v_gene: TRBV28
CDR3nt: TGTGCCAGCAGCTCTTCGACAGGGGCAACTGAAGCTTTCTTT
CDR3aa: CASSSSTGATEAFF

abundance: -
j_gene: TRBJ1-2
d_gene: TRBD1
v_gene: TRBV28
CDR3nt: TGTGCCAGCAGTTCCGGAACTACAGGGGGCGCAGTGCGGGGCTACACCTTC
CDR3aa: CASSSGTTGGAVRGYTF

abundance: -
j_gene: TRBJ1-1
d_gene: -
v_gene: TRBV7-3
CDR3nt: TGTGCCAGCAGCCAATACGGAGGGAACACTGAAGCTTTCTTT
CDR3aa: CASSQYGGNTEAFF

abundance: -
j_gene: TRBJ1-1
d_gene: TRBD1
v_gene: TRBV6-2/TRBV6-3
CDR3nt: TGTGCCAGCAGTCCGACAGGGGGCGCATGGTCAAGGCCTGAAGCTTTCTTT
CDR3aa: CASSPTGGAWSRPEAFF

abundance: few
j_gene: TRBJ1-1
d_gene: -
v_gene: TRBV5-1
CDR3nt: TGCGCCAGCAGTCTGACGGCGACCCGCAGAGGTGAAGCTTTCTTT
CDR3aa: CASSLTATRRGEAFF